Below, one T cell receptor (beta chain) is given with its context. The antigen is undetermined. The data belong to a study of response to subunit inactivated influenza vaccine. General study points: There was a suggestion from the authors that each seasonal influenza vaccination recruits few new T cells.

MiXCR, run by TCRdb on the RT-PCR reads, gives a single entry per CDR3 protein. The sample lists a few hundred thousand distinct CDR3 sequences; 20% to 25% were seen once. The germline V and J ends were trimmed by 7 bases and 3 bases, with 15 bases remaining between them. Germline-derived CDR1 and CDR2 are MGHDK and SYGVNS. The CDR3 runs to 15 residues. The chain joins TRBV25-1 to TRBJ2-2, with a tentative D call TRBD1 (6 bases). The material sequenced was PBMCs from blood, taken 21 months after vaccination. This TCR came from a man between 50 and 69 years old who received an inactivated influenza vaccine. Here the CDR3 reads CASKGHQWDTGELFF. CDR3 bases: TGTGCCAGCAAGGGACATCAATGGGACACCGGGGAGCTGTTTTTT.